The 27 T cell receptor beta chains presented below share a single source sample, sequenced in a study of human T cells and chemical hapten exposure. Time point noted: healthy volunteer bleed at 6 weeks. From whole blood left unfractionated, total RNA was extracted. One entry per CDR3 protein, called by TCRdb with MiXCR from the RACE reads. In the table there are 65,000 or so distinct CDR3 sequences, around 6.5% of which are singletons. Sequenced input: whole blood. Receptor source: a female donor in good health. Some clones in this sample may be carry-over from other donors' samples.

This clonotype has a count of ten or more. The rearrangement uses TRBV12-3 or TRBV12-4 and TRBJ2-3; D call uncertain. The CDR3 covers 15 residues. Trimming took 5 bases from V and 7 from J, leaving 19 bases between them. The DNA of the CDR3 is TGTGCCAGCAGTCCATCCGACGCGGCCAGCAATACGCAGTATTTT. This sequence encodes CASSPSDAASNTQYF.

This clonotype was seen more than once but under ten times. The V call is TRBV6-6, the J call TRBJ1-1; weak D call: TRBD1 (6 bases). Germline V gene data show CDR1 as MNHNY and CDR2 as SVGAGI (reference sequence). Trimming took 7 bases from V and 9 from J, leaving 15 bases between them. The CDR3 is 12 amino acids. CDR3 in DNA: TGTGCCAGCACTTTCGGACAGTTAAAAGCTTTCTTT. This codes for CASTFGQLKAFF.

This clonotype has ten or more counts. V usage is TRBV7-9 and J usage is TRBJ2-3; TRBD2 aligns across 8 bases. Unmatched junction bases numbered 19, after V lost 7 bases and J lost 4 bases. From germline, CDR1 is SEHNR and CDR2 FQNEAQ (reference sequence). The CDR3 loop spans 18 amino acids. The CDR3 loop is CASTPSPTYGGRSDTQYF. Here the CDR3 DNA reads TGTGCCAGCACCCCTAGCCCCACGTACGGCGGGAGGTCAGATACGCAGTATTTT.

This clonotype has ten or more counts. The chain links TRBV7-3 to TRBJ2-3; TRBD2 aligns across 12 bases. The CDR3 runs 15 residues. V shed 6 bases and J 8 bases; nucleotides not matched to a gene: 9. The germline gives CDR1 SGHTA, CDR2 FQGTGA. CDR3 DNA: TGTGCCAGCAGGTTCACGACTAGCGGGAGTGCTACGCAGTATTTT. Amino acid sequence: CASRFTTSGSATQYF.

The table lists this clonotype with many counts. The rearrangement uses TRBV5-1 and TRBJ1-1; no clear D gene. Germline CDR1 is SGHRS and CDR2 is YFSETQ. V was pared by 3 bases and J by 1 base, with 16 bases between. This CDR3 has 16 residues. CDR3 in DNA: TGCGCCAGCAGCTCCGACGACATGGCTGGGAACACTGAAGCTTTCTTT. Translation: CASSSDDMAGNTEAFF.

This clonotype was observed many times. The V and J genes are TRBV4-2 and TRBJ1-2; no definite D call. Per germline, CDR1 LGHNA and CDR2 YNFKEQ. CDR3 length: 17 amino acids. Trimming shortened V by 1 base and J by 4 bases, and 19 bases separated the two germline ends. The CDR3, as DNA: TGTGCCAGCAGCCAAGCGAAAGGCGTGAGCCCCACCTATGGCTACACCTTC. Its translation: CASSQAKGVSPTYGYTF.

Ten or more counts support this clonotype. V and J are TRBV20-1 and TRBJ2-7; 8 bases are a match to TRBD1. The CDR3 totals 14 residues. Germline lookup yields CDR1 DFQATT and CDR2 SNEGSKA (reference sequence). J was trimmed by 0 bases and V by 7 bases; bases with no gene match: 8. The CDR3 region is CSGTGRMNSYEQYF. The DNA for the CDR3 is TGCAGTGGGACAGGGAGAATGAACTCCTACGAGCAGTACTTC.

This clonotype has a count of ten or more. This chain connects TRBV28 to TRBJ1-1; D not certain. The CDR3 loop spans 16 amino acids. The V end lost 1 base, the J end lost 1 base, and 13 bases lay between the germline ends. Germline CDR1 is MDHEN and CDR2 is SYDVKM. Here the CDR3 DNA reads TGTGCCAGCAGTTTATCCGGGGTCGACCGGAACACTGAAGCTTTCTTT. It specifies CASSLSGVDRNTEAFF.

The genes are TRBV7-9 and TRBJ1-1; D is unclear. CDR3 length: 11 amino acids. Trimming cost V 5 bases and J 3 bases, with 4 bases left between them. Germline CDR1 SEHNR, CDR2 FQNEAQ (reference sequence). The CDR3 DNA reads as TGTGCCAGCAGCACGTACACTGAAGCTTTCTTT. Its protein product is CASSTYTEAFF.

The chain is built from TRBV11-2 and TRBJ2-6, with D hard to call. Germline V gene sequence: CDR1 SGHAT, CDR2 FQNNGV. This CDR3 is built from 14 residues. V lost 7 bases, J lost 2 bases, and 9 bases lay in between. The CDR3: CASKLGTGANVLTF. The DNA for the CDR3 is TGTGCCAGCAAGTTAGGAACTGGGGCCAACGTCCTGACTTTC.

This clonotype occurred many times. This chain links TRBV6-2 or TRBV6-3 with TRBJ1-2; D might be TRBD1 (6 bases). This CDR3 has 14 amino acids. The ends were cut back, 0 bases at V and 4 bases at J, with 9 bases in the middle. From germline, CDR1 is MNHEY and CDR2 SVGEGT. The CDR3 DNA reads as TGTGCCAGCAGTTACTCAGGGGGTCTCTATGGCTACACCTTC. Encoded protein: CASSYSGGLYGYTF.

The sample holds a few counts of this clonotype. V usage is TRBV30 and J usage is TRBJ2-1; TRBD2 matches at 14 bases. CDR3 length: 15 residues. Germline CDR1 is GTSNPN and CDR2 is SVGIG (reference sequence). The junction had 8 bases not matched to a gene; V was cut back by 7 bases and J by 6 bases. CDR3 amino acids: CAFRLAGGLGNEQFF. The DNA for the CDR3 is TGTGCCTTTCGACTAGCGGGAGGGTTGGGCAATGAGCAGTTCTTC.

This clonotype showed up many times. J is TRBJ2-5 and V is TRBV5-1; no clear D gene. This CDR3 is 14 amino acids long. Germline assignment: CDR1 SGHRS and CDR2 YFSETQ. The V end lost 4 bases, the J end lost 2 bases, and 12 bases lay between the germline ends. CDR3 in amino acids: CASSRRLGQETQYF. The DNA of the CDR3 is TGCGCCAGCAGCCGCCGACTCGGTCAAGAGACCCAGTACTTC.

This clonotype came up many times. The V call is TRBV29-1, the J call TRBJ2-1, with a tentative D call TRBD2 (5 bases). Germline values: CDR1 SQVTM, CDR2 ANQGSEA. Trimming stripped 2 bases from V and 6 bases from J, with 14 bases between. This CDR3 is 14 amino acids long. The CDR3 region is CSVEMGERFNEQFF. DNA of the CDR3: TGCAGCGTTGAAATGGGAGAACGATTCAATGAGCAGTTCTTC.

The sample holds many counts of this clonotype. This chain uses TRBV6-4 with TRBJ2-3, with D perhaps matching TRBD1 (5 bases). Trimming left V 4 bases short and J 0 bases short, with 5 bases between. Germline CDR1 reads MRHNA; CDR2 reads SNTAGT. The CDR3 is 13 residues long. CDR3 sequence reads: CASSAGSTDTQYF. CDR3 sequence (DNA): TGTGCCAGCAGTGCAGGGAGCACAGATACGCAGTATTTT.

This clonotype was seen a few times. The chain employs TRBV2 and TRBJ2-3, with TRBD2 as a possible D gene (6 bases). V lost 7 bases and J 5 bases, leaving 13 bases between the germline ends. CDR3 length: 13 residues. Germline V gene lookup returns CDR1 SNHLY and CDR2 FYNNEI. The CDR3 nucleotides are TGTGCCAGCAACGCCGACGGGAGAGATACGCAGTATTTT. It is translated as CASNADGRDTQYF.

This clonotype came up many times. The genes are TRBV6-5 and TRBJ2-3; 12 bases fit TRBD2. V lost 6 bases and J lost 5; bases outside the gene matches: 6. CDR3 size: 15 residues. Germline V CDR1 and CDR2: MNHEY, SVGAGI. This CDR3 reads CASSLGLAGQDTQYF. CDR3 sequence (DNA): TGTGCCAGCAGCCTCGGACTAGCGGGGCAAGATACGCAGTATTTT.

In this sample, this clonotype turned up many times. The chain employs TRBV7-9 and TRBJ1-1, with TRBD1 matching 7 bases. The germline CDR1 and CDR2 sequences are SEHNR and FQNEAQ (reference sequence). The CDR3 spans 14 residues. Trimming removed 1 base from V and 7 bases from J; junction bases left unmatched: 6. The CDR3 nucleotides are TGTGCCAGCAGCTTAGGGAGGGGGCGCGGTGAAGCTTTCTTT. Protein sequence: CASSLGRGRGEAFF.

In its sample, this clonotype was seen many times. This chain connects TRBV12-3 or TRBV12-4 to TRBJ2-1, with 9 bases matching TRBD1. This CDR3 is built from 13 residues. V shed 6 bases and J 8 bases; nucleotides not matched to a gene: 5. DNA for the CDR3: TGTGCCAGCAGAGTGGACAGGGGCGATGAGCAGTTCTTC. This sequence encodes CASRVDRGDEQFF.

This clonotype has a count of ten or more. V and J are TRBV2 and TRBJ1-5; TRBD1 might be the D (5 bases). The ends were cut back, 4 bases at V and 0 bases at J, with 13 bases in the middle. The CDR3 length is 16 residues. In germline, CDR1 is SNHLY, CDR2 FYNNEI. CDR3 coding DNA: TGTGCCAGCAGTGGGGGGAGTCTATATAGCAATCAGCCCCAGCATTTT. The encoded protein is CASSGGSLYSNQPQHF.

This clonotype was observed a few times. CDR3 sequence (DNA): TGTGCCAGCAGCTATCGTAGCGGTACTAGCACAGATACGCAGTATTTT. Encoded protein: CASSYRSGTSTDTQYF. This chain connects TRBV6-2 or TRBV6-3 to TRBJ2-3, with D possibly TRBD2 on 6 matching bases. The CDR3 is made up of 16 amino acids. Germline lookup yields CDR1 MNHEY and CDR2 SVGEGT. The V end lost 6 bases, the J end lost 0 bases, and 16 bases lay between the germline ends.

This clonotype was counted ten times or more. CDR3 residues: CSVEEIGMETQYF. The CDR3 region has the DNA TGCAGCGTTGAAGAGATAGGGATGGAGACCCAGTACTTC. The chain recombines TRBV29-1 with TRBJ2-5; D remains unclear. Germline lookup yields CDR1 SQVTM and CDR2 ANQGSEA. V lost 0 bases, J lost 5 bases, and 10 bases lay in between. CDR3 length: 13 amino acids.

This clonotype has ten or more counts. The rearrangement joins TRBV27 to TRBJ1-6, with 7 bases identical to TRBD1. Germline V CDR1 and CDR2: MNHEY, SMNVEV (reference sequence). CDR3 size: 14 residues. V lost 5 bases, J lost 10 bases, and 8 bases stayed unmatched. For the CDR3, the DNA is TGTGCCAGCAGTCCACAGGGGAAGGTCTCACCCCTCCACTTT. Residues: CASSPQGKVSPLHF.

In this sample, this clonotype turned up a few times. CDR3 in amino acids: CASSFGWGSGANVLTF. The CDR3 nucleotides read TGTGCCAGCAGTTTTGGATGGGGCTCTGGGGCCAACGTCCTGACTTTC. The chain links TRBV5-6 to TRBJ2-6, with D unclear. V was trimmed by 5 bases and J by 0 bases, leaving 12 bases between them. The CDR3 has 16 residues. Per germline, CDR1 SGHDT and CDR2 YYEEEE.

In this sample, this clonotype turned up a few times. The chain links TRBV27 to TRBJ1-1; D might be TRBD1 (6 bases). Germline CDR1 MNHEY, CDR2 SMNVEV (reference sequence). The germline V and J ends were trimmed by 3 bases and 1 base, with 12 bases remaining between them. CDR3 length: 15 residues. The DNA of the CDR3 is TGTGCCAGCAGTTTGGGGGGGGCGGGGAACACTGAAGCTTTCTTT. This codes for CASSLGGAGNTEAFF.

This clonotype was recorded many times. The chain joins TRBV28 to TRBJ2-5; a possible D gene is TRBD2 (6 bases). The V end was cut by 5 bases, the J end by 3 bases, with 13 bases between. CDR1 and CDR2 from the germline V gene are MDHEN and SYDVKM. The CDR3 length is 14 residues. The CDR3 loop is CASSAGRWEETQYF. CDR3 nucleotides: TGTGCCAGCAGTGCGGGGCGGTGGGAAGAGACCCAGTACTTC.

In its sample, this clonotype was seen many times. This rearrangement joins TRBV12-5 to TRBJ1-1; 9 positions agree with TRBD1. The germline V gene has CDR1 LGHNT and CDR2 FRNRAP. The CDR3 contains 12 residues. Trimming removed 5 bases from V and 12 bases from J; junction bases left unmatched: 7. The CDR3, as DNA: TGTGCTAGTGGTCTGGGACAGGGTAAATCTTTCTTT. It encodes CASGLGQGKSFF. The variable domain in full, with the rest retrieved from reference TRBV12-5 and TRBJ1-1, is DARVTQTPRHKVTEMGQEVTMRCQPILGHNTVFWYRQTMMQGLELLAYFRNRAPLDDSGMPKDRFSAEMPDATLATLKIQPSEPRDSAVYFCASGLGQGKSFFGQGTRLTVV.